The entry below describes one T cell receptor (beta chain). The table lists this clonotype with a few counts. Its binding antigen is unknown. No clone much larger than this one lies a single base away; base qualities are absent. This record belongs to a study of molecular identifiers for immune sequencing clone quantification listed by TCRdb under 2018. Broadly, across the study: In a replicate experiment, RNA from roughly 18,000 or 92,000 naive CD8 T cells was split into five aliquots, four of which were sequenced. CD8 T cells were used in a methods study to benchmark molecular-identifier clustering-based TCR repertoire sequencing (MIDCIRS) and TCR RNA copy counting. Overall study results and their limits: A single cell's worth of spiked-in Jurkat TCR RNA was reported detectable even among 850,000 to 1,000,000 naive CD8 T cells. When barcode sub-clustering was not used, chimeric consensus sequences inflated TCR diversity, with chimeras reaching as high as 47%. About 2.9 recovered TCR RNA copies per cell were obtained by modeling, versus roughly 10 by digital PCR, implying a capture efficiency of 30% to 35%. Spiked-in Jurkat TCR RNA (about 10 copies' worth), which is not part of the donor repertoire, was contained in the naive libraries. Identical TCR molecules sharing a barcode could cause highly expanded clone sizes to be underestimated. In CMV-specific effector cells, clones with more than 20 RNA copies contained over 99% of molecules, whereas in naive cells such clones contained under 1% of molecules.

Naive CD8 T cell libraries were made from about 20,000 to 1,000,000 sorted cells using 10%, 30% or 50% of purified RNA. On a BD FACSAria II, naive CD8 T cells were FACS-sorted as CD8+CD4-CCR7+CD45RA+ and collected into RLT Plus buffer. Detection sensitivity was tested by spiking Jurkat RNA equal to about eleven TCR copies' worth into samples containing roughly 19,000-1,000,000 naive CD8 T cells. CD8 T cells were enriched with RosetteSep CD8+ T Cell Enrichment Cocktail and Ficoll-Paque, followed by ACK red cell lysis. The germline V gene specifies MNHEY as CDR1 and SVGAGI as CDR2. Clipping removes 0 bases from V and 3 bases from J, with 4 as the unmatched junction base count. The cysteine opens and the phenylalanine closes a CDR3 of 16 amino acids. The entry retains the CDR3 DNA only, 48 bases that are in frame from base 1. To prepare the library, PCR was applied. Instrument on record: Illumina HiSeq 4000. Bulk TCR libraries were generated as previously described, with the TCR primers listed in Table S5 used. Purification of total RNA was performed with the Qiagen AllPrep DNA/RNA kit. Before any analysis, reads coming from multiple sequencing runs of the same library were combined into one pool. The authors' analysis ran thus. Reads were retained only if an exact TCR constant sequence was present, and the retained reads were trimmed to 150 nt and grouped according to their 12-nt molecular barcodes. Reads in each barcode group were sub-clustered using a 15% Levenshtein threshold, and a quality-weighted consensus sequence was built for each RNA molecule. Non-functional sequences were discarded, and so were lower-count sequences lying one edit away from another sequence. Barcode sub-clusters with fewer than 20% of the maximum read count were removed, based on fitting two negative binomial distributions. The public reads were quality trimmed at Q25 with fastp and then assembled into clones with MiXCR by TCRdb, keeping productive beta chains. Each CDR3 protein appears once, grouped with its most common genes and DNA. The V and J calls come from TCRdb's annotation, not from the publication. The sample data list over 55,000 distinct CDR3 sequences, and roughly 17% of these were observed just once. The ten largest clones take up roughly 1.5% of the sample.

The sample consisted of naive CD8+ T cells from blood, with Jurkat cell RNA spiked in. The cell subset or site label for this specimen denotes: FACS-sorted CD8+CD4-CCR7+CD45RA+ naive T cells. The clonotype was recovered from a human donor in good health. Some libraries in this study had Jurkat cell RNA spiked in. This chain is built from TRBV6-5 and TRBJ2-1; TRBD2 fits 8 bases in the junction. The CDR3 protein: CASSYSLAGLYNEQFF. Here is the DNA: TGTGCCAGCAGTTACTCTTTAGCGGGACTCTACAATGAGCAGTTCTTC.